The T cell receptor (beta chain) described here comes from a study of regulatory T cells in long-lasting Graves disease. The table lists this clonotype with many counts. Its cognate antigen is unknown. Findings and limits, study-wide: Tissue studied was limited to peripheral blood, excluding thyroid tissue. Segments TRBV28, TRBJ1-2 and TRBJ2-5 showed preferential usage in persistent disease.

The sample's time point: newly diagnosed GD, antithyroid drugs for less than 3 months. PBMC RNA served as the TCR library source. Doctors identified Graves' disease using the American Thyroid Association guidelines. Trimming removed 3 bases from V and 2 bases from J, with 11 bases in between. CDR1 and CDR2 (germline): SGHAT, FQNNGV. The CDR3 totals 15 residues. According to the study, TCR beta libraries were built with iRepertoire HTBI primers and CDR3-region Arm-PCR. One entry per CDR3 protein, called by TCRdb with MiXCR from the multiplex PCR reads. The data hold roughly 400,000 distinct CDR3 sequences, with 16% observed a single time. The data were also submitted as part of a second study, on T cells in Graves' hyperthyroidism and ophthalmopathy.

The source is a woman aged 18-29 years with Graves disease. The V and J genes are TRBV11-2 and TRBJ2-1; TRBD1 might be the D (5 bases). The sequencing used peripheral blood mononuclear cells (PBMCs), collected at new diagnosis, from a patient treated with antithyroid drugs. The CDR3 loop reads CASSFEKGTYNEQFF. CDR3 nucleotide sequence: TGTGCCAGCAGCTTTGAAAAGGGGACCTACAATGAGCAGTTCTTC.